A single sample is the source of the 32 T cell receptor beta chains below, sequenced in a study of CD8 T cells in Susac syndrome. RNA totalling about 0.45 to 1 ug underwent reverse transcription with random hexamers. Each CDR3 protein gets one entry after TCRdb re-called the immunoSEQ multiplex PCR reads with MiXCR. The data contain some 200,000 distinct CDR3 sequences, approximately 94% of them singletons. The source material was CD4+ T cells from PBMCs. These receptors came from a human donor in good health.

The chain couples TRBV21-1 to TRBJ1-4; TRBD1 is taken as the D call from the table, unchecked against the DNA. TRBV21-1 is termed a pseudogene. This CDR3 is built from 16 residues. CDR3: CASSRRQGQANEKLFF. The CDR3 DNA is TGTGCCAGCAGCCGACGACAGGGGCAGGCTAATGAAAAACTGTTTTTT.

The chain has TRBV20-1 and TRBJ2-5, with D possibly matching TRBD2 (5 bases). Germline V lookup: CDR1 DFQATT, CDR2 SNEGSKA (reference sequence). V was shortened by 2 bases and J by 4 bases, with 20 bases between the two germline ends. CDR3 length: 16 amino acids. CDR3 bases: TGCAGTGCTAGATCTTCCCTAGCAGACTCGCGAGAGACCCAGTACTTC. Translated: CSARSSLADSRETQYF.

The chain combines TRBV4-3 with TRBJ1-2, with unresolved D. Deletions cut 3 bases from V and 4 bases from J, with 15 bases between. This CDR3 contains 15 residues. Germline CDR1 LGHNA, CDR2 YSLEER. CDR3 nucleotide sequence: TGCGCCAGCAGCCAGTACACCGGGCAAACCTATGGCTACACCTTC. Translated: CASSQYTGQTYGYTF.

A single count supports this clonotype. The rearrangement joins TRBV15 to TRBJ2-1, with a possible D match to TRBD2 (7 bases). Germline loops: CDR1 LNHNV, CDR2 YYDKDF (reference sequence). Trimming stripped 4 bases from V and 6 bases from J, with 13 bases between. The CDR3 sequence is 14 residues long. In DNA form, the CDR3 reads TGTGCCACCAGCAAGGGGGGGGCGGGCAATGAGCAGTTCTTC. Encoded protein: CATSKGGAGNEQFF. The variable domain in full, completed from reference TRBV15 and TRBJ2-1, reads DAMVIQNPRYQVTQFGKPVTLSCSQTLNHNVMYWYQQKSSQAPKLLFHYYDKDFNNEADTPDNFQSRRPNTSFCFLDIRSPGLGDTAMYLCATSKGGAGNEQFFGPGTRLTVL.

The rearrangement joins TRBV18 to TRBJ1-2; 8 nucleotides align to TRBD1. CDR1 KGHSH and CDR2 LQKENI come from the germline V gene. The V segment lost 3 bases and the J segment 4 bases; nucleotides outside the gene matches: 7. CDR3 length: 15 amino acids. The DNA of the CDR3 is TGTGCCAGCTCACCCCTGGGACAGGTTACCTATGGCTACACCTTC. It specifies CASSPLGQVTYGYTF. The whole variable domain, filled in from reference TRBV18 and TRBJ1-2, reads NAGVMQNPRHLVRRRGQEARLRCSPMKGHSHVYWYRQLPEEGLKFMVYLQKENIIDESGMPKERFSAEFPKEGPSILRIQQVVRGDSAAYFCASSPLGQVTYGYTFGSGTRLTVV.

V usage is TRBV29-1 and J usage is TRBJ2-1, with 7 bases fitting TRBD2. Germline V gene data show CDR1 as SQVTM and CDR2 as ANQGSEA. This CDR3 region has 13 residues. V trimming: 7 bases; J trimming: 7 bases; junction bases outside the gene matches: 10. This CDR3 reads CSARTRRGNEQFF. CDR3 coding DNA: TGCAGCGCCCGGACTAGACGGGGTAATGAGCAGTTCTTC.

V usage is TRBV29-1 and J usage is TRBJ2-3; 9 nucleotides align to TRBD1. V trimming: 3 bases; J trimming: 5 bases; junction bases outside the gene matches: 3. The CDR3 covers 13 residues. Per the germline V gene, CDR1 is SQVTM and CDR2 is ANQGSEA. CDR3: CSVDTGGKDTQYF. CDR3 DNA: TGCAGCGTTGACACAGGGGGCAAAGATACGCAGTATTTT.

V is TRBV9 and J is TRBJ1-1, with a weak D call TRBD1 (5 bases). V was trimmed by 0 bases and J by 11 bases, leaving 11 bases between them. The CDR3 covers 12 residues. Germline lookup yields CDR1 SGDLS and CDR2 YYNGEE. The chain's CDR3 is CASSVGAGIAFF. The DNA of the CDR3 is TGTGCCAGCAGCGTAGGAGCAGGGATCGCTTTCTTT.

The rearrangement joins TRBV12-3 or TRBV12-4 to TRBJ2-1; D call uncertain. The CDR3 extends over 15 amino acids. The V and J ends lost 6 bases and 1 base respectively, with 13 bases between them. The CDR3 loop is CASRNSLGSYNEQFF. The CDR3 DNA is TGTGCCAGCAGAAACTCCCTTGGATCCTACAATGAGCAGTTCTTC.

V and J are TRBV5-4 and TRBJ2-3; no clear D gene. V lost 1 base and J 2 bases, leaving 11 bases between the germline ends. Per germline, CDR1 SGHNT and CDR2 YYREEE (reference sequence). The CDR3 extends over 15 amino acids. The CDR3, as DNA: TGTGCCAGCAGCTTGAGCCAGTCCCTCACAGATACGCAGTATTTT. It codes for CASSLSQSLTDTQYF.

This clonotype appeared a single time. The chain has TRBV30 and TRBJ2-1; 9 bases are shared with TRBD2. This CDR3 comprises 15 residues. In germline, CDR1 is GTSNPN, CDR2 SVGIG (reference sequence). The J segment lost 2 bases and the V segment lost 1 base, leaving 3 bases of the junction unmatched. CDR3 coding DNA: TGTGCCTGGAGTGAAGCGGGAGGTCCCTACAATGAGCAGTTCTTC. Translation: CAWSEAGGPYNEQFF.

The chain is built from TRBV24-1 and TRBJ2-2; possibly TRBD2 for D (5 bases). CDR1 KGHDR and CDR2 SFDVKD come from the germline V gene. The CDR3 loop spans 19 amino acids. Between the trimmed V and J ends, which lost 0 bases and 5 bases, there was a span of 21 bases. For the CDR3, the DNA is TGTGCCACCAGTGATTTGCCGACCCAGCCCGGGGTCGGAACCGGGGAGCTGTTTTTT. Amino acid sequence: CATSDLPTQPGVGTGELFF.

The chain joins TRBV28 to TRBJ2-3, with D possibly TRBD2 on 6 matching bases. There are 14 residues in the CDR3. Deletions cut 3 bases from V and 4 bases from J, with 11 bases between. Germline V gene data show CDR1 as MDHEN and CDR2 as SYDVKM. This CDR3 is CASSLPGVADTQYF. The CDR3 nucleotides are TGTGCCAGCAGTTTGCCGGGAGTTGCAGATACGCAGTATTTT.

This chain links TRBV27 with TRBJ2-3, with a weak D call TRBD2 (6 bases). With 5 bases removed from V and 1 base from J, the gap between germline ends came to 13 bases. This CDR3 has 15 amino acids. Germline CDR1 reads MNHEY; CDR2 reads SMNVEV (reference sequence). CDR3 amino acids: CASSTPSAGTDTQYF. CDR3 DNA sequence: TGTGCCAGCAGTACCCCTAGCGCAGGCACAGATACGCAGTATTTT.

This chain joins TRBV3-1 and TRBJ1-1; no clear D. Germline V gene sequence: CDR1 LGHDT, CDR2 YNNKEL (reference sequence). The CDR3 extends over 13 amino acids. Trimming left V 1 base short and J 4 bases short, with 7 bases between. The CDR3 is CASSQALATEAFF. CDR3 DNA sequence: TGTGCCAGCAGCCAAGCCCTTGCCACTGAAGCTTTCTTT.

The chain uses TRBV30 and TRBJ1-5, with D unclear. The length of the CDR3 is 15 residues. The V end lost 3 bases, the J end lost 3 bases, and 15 bases lay between the germline ends. The germline V gene has CDR1 GTSNPN and CDR2 SVGIG (reference sequence). CDR3 bases: TGTGCCTGGAGCCACCCTGGCAGCTCCAATCAGCCCCAGCATTTT. Amino acids: CAWSHPGSSNQPQHF.

The genes are TRBV27 and TRBJ2-3; TRBD2 might be the D (5 bases). The ends were cut back, 3 bases at V and 3 bases at J, with 10 bases in the middle. The CDR3 extends over 14 amino acids. The germline CDR1 and CDR2 sequences are MNHEY and SMNVEV (reference sequence). The DNA for the CDR3 is TGTGCCAGCAGTTTGCGGAGGTGGACAGATACGCAGTATTTT. As protein: CASSLRRWTDTQYF.

The rearrangement links TRBV6-6 to TRBJ1-1, with D uncertain. The CDR3 is made up of 11 amino acids. V was cut by 8 bases and J by 7 bases, with 11 bases left in between. CDR1 and CDR2 (germline): MNHNY, SVGAGI (reference sequence). The CDR3 nucleotides read TGTGCCAGCGGGTGGGTTGGTGAAGCTTTCTTT. Protein: CASGWVGEAFF.

This chain joins TRBV3-1 and TRBJ2-7; 10 bases map to TRBD2. Per the germline V gene, CDR1 is LGHDT and CDR2 is YNNKEL (reference sequence). V lost 1 base, J lost 6 bases, and 6 bases stayed unmatched. This CDR3 comprises 15 residues. CDR3 DNA: TGTGCCAGCAGCCAAGGGCTACTAGCGGGATTCGAGCAGTACTTC. As protein: CASSQGLLAGFEQYF.

DNA of the CDR3: TGTGCCAGCAACAAAATGACAGATACGCAGTATTTT. Translation: CASNKMTDTQYF. The rearrangement uses TRBV28 and TRBJ2-3; no clear D gene. V was trimmed by 7 bases and J by 3 bases, leaving 8 bases between them. The CDR3 loop spans 12 amino acids. CDR1 and CDR2 (germline): MDHEN, SYDVKM. Looking up the rest from reference TRBV28 and TRBJ2-3 gives the full variable domain: DVKVTQSSRYLVKRTGEKVFLECVQDMDHENMFWYRQDPGLGLRLIYFSYDVKMKEKGDIPEGYSVSREKKERFSLILESASTNQTSMYLCASNKMTDTQYFGPGTRLTVL.

The chain recombines TRBV27 with TRBJ1-4; a weak D match, TRBD1 (5 bases). CDR1 MNHEY and CDR2 SMNVEV come from the germline V gene (reference sequence). The CDR3 runs to 14 residues. The V end was cut by 3 bases, the J end by 8 bases, with 13 bases between. CDR3 sequence reads: CASSLGRPLEKLFF. The CDR3 DNA follows: TGTGCCAGCAGTTTGGGACGGCCCTTAGAAAAACTGTTTTTT.

The gene calls are TRBV7-9 and TRBJ2-2; 7 bases line up with TRBD1. CDR1 is SEHNR and CDR2 is FQNEAQ in the germline V gene (reference sequence). The length of the CDR3 is 19 residues. J was trimmed by 1 base and V by 5 bases; bases with no gene match: 16. The CDR3 loop reads CASSPNPGQPQGNTGELFF. The CDR3 DNA is TGTGCCAGCAGCCCTAACCCGGGACAGCCCCAGGGGAACACCGGGGAGCTGTTTTTT.

This chain connects TRBV7-2 to TRBJ1-3; D uncertain. This CDR3 is 15 amino acids long. V was cut by 2 bases and J by 0 bases, with 8 bases left in between. The germline V gene encodes CDR1 SGHTA and CDR2 FQGNSA. CDR3 coding DNA: TGTGCCAGCAGCTTATGGTCTAGCTCTGGAAACACCATATATTTT. Translating gives CASSLWSSSGNTIYF.

The chain has TRBV20-1 and TRBJ2-1, with 10 positions matching TRBD2. CDR3 size: 15 residues. Germline loops: CDR1 DFQATT, CDR2 SNEGSKA (reference sequence). V was pared by 5 bases and J by 1 base, with 5 bases of the junction left unmatched. This CDR3 is CSAGGLAESYNEQFF. The CDR3, as DNA: TGCAGTGCTGGCGGACTAGCGGAGTCCTACAATGAGCAGTTCTTC.

The chain carries TRBV24-1 and TRBJ2-1, with a possible D match to TRBD2 (5 bases). The CDR3 is made up of 17 amino acids. Germline V gene data show CDR1 as KGHDR and CDR2 as SFDVKD. V dropped 2 bases and J dropped 9 bases, with 22 bases sitting between them. This chain's CDR3 is CATSDSRLSLGPGEQFF. CDR3 DNA: TGTGCCACCAGTGATTCGCGACTATCCCTCGGTCCCGGTGAGCAGTTCTTC.

This clonotype was counted only a few times. The V call is TRBV29-1, the J call TRBJ2-5, with TRBD2 matching 7 bases. V dropped 7 bases and J dropped 5; count of bases not matched to a gene: 10. The CDR3 has 13 amino acids. Germline values: CDR1 SQVTM, CDR2 ANQGSEA. CDR3 sequence: CSAGKLGGETQYF. The CDR3 DNA reads as TGCAGCGCTGGAAAATTGGGGGGGGAGACCCAGTACTTC.

This chain uses TRBV28 with TRBJ2-5; D unclear. CDR1 is MDHEN and CDR2 is SYDVKM in the germline V gene. The CDR3 has 12 amino acids. V was cut by 8 bases and J by 3 bases, with 10 bases left in between. The CDR3 DNA reads as TGTGCCAGCTCCTACAGCGAAGAGACCCAGTACTTC. This translates into CASSYSEETQYF.

This chain joins TRBV3-1 and TRBJ1-5; D call uncertain. Deletions cut 4 bases from V and 4 bases from J, with 8 bases between. Germline V gene data show CDR1 as LGHDT and CDR2 as YNNKEL (reference sequence). This CDR3 has 13 amino acids. CDR3 sequence (DNA): TGTGCCAGCAGCCTCCAGTGGAATCAGCCCCAGCATTTT. Protein sequence: CASSLQWNQPQHF.

This rearrangement joins TRBV30 to TRBJ1-2, with 9 positions matching TRBD1. The junction had 8 bases not matched to a gene; V was cut back by 0 bases and J by 6 bases. Germline V CDR1 and CDR2: GTSNPN, SVGIG (reference sequence). CDR3 size: 15 residues. The CDR3 loop reads CAWSVGDRVGDGYTF. In nucleotides, the CDR3 is TGTGCCTGGAGTGTCGGGGACAGGGTAGGGGATGGCTACACCTTC.

This chain joins TRBV20-1 and TRBJ2-3; 7 bases match TRBD2. Germline CDR1 reads DFQATT; CDR2 reads SNEGSKA (reference sequence). The CDR3 extends over 15 amino acids. J lost 4 bases, V lost 6 bases, and 13 bases had no gene match. The CDR3 here is CSAPRDYSGPDTQYF. In nucleotides, the CDR3 is TGCAGTGCACCCCGGGACTACTCAGGGCCAGATACGCAGTATTTT.

The chain joins TRBV14 to TRBJ2-1, with D hard to call. Trimming took 1 base from V and 7 from J, leaving 17 bases between them. CDR3 length equals 16 residues. CDR1 and CDR2 from the germline V gene are SGHDN and FVKESK. CDR3 amino acids: CASSQVAQRLWNEQFF. CDR3 sequence (DNA): TGTGCCAGCAGCCAAGTCGCTCAGCGCCTCTGGAATGAGCAGTTCTTC. The full variable domain, its missing parts supplied by reference TRBV14 and TRBJ2-1, is EAGVTQFPSHSVIEKGQTVTLRCDPISGHDNLYWYRRVMGKEIKFLLHFVKESKQDESGMPNNRFLAERTGGTYSTLKVQPAELEDSGVYFCASSQVAQRLWNEQFFGPGTRLTVL.

This chain links TRBV9 with TRBJ1-2; the D gene is possibly TRBD1 (5 bases). The CDR3 is 13 residues long. Germline-derived CDR1 and CDR2 are SGDLS and YYNGEE. The V gene lost 1 base and the J gene lost 2 bases, with 6 bases spanning the gap. CDR3 bases: TGTGCCAGCAGCGTAAGGGGAAACTATGGCTACACCTTC. It translates to CASSVRGNYGYTF.